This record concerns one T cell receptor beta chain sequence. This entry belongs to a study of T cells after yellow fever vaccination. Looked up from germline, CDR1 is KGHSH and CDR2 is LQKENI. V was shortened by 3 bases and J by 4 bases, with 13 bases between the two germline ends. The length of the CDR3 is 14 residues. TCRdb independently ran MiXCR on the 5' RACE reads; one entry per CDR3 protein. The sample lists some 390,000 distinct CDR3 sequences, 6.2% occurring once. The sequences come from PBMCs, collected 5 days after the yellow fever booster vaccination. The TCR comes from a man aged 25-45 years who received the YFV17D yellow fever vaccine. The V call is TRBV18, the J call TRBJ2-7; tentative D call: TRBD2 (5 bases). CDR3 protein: CASSPQSGEYEQYF. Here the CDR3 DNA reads TGTGCCAGCTCACCTCAGAGTGGGGAGTACGAGCAGTACTTC.